Presented here are 26 T cell receptor beta chains from one specimen sequenced in a study of blood T cell repertoires in COVID-19. Profiled with immunoSEQ multiplex PCR; TCRdb holds only in-frame clones, not every one. The sample holds approximately 200,000 clones, roughly 82% seen once. The sequencing input was PBMCs or T cells enriched from blood (not recorded which). The receptor source for this set is a woman in her twenties or thirties who had recovered from COVID-19.

V usage is TRBV29-1 and J usage is TRBJ1-2, with no clear D. The V end was cut by 3 bases, the J end by 6 bases, with 8 bases between. This CDR3 has 11 amino acids. CDR1 and CDR2 (germline): SQVTM, ANQGSEA. DNA for the CDR3: TGCAGCGTTGATAGCGGGAATGGCTACACCTTC. Amino acid sequence: CSVDSGNGYTF.

The V gene is TRBV21-1, the J gene TRBJ2-2; TRBD2 is the table's D call and was not checked against the DNA. TRBV21-1 corresponds to a pseudogene. This CDR3 has 20 amino acids. The CDR3 is CASSKARLSSGISRGGELFF. DNA for the CDR3: TGTGCCAGCAGCAAAGCACGGTTGAGTAGCGGGATCTCTCGAGGCGGGGAGCTGTTTTTT.

The rearrangement joins TRBV4-2 to TRBJ1-6; D call uncertain. CDR3 length: 18 residues. With 0 bases removed from V and 0 bases from J, the gap between germline ends came to 12 bases. Per germline, CDR1 LGHNA and CDR2 YNFKEQ. Written as DNA, the CDR3 is TGTGCCAGCAGCCAAGAACTACGTGGGAGCTCCTATAATTCACCCCTCCACTTT. Amino acids: CASSQELRGSSYNSPLHF.

The V call is TRBV27, the J call TRBJ2-1, with 14 bases that match TRBD2. J gave up 7 bases and V 4 bases, and 6 bases lay outside the gene matches. The CDR3 extends over 16 amino acids. Germline-derived CDR1 and CDR2 are MNHEY and SMNVEV (reference sequence). CDR3 residues: CASSSGTSGSLNEQFF. Here the CDR3 DNA reads TGTGCCAGCAGTTCCGGGACTAGCGGGAGTCTGAATGAGCAGTTCTTC.

V gene TRBV20-1 combines with J gene TRBJ1-2, with 8 bases aligning to TRBD1. The germline V gene has CDR1 DFQATT and CDR2 SNEGSKA (reference sequence). The V and J ends lost 3 bases and 4 bases, in that order; junction bases with no gene match: 7. The CDR3 spans 14 residues. As DNA, the CDR3 is TGCAGTGCTAGTCAGGGGGCTGCTACCTATGGCTACACCTTC. Protein sequence: CSASQGAATYGYTF.

The chain joins TRBV2 to TRBJ2-1, with a possible D match to TRBD2 (5 bases). V dropped 2 bases and J dropped 6 bases, with 14 bases sitting between them. Germline V gives CDR1 SNHLY, CDR2 FYNNEI. The CDR3 length is 15 residues. The CDR3 bases are TGTGCCAGCAGTGAAACGTTGACGGGAATCAATGAGCAGTTCTTC. Its translation is CASSETLTGINEQFF.

The chain couples TRBV18 to TRBJ2-5; tentative D call: TRBD1 (6 bases). Trimming removed 2 bases at V and 8 bases at J, with 21 bases between. Germline V gives CDR1 KGHSH, CDR2 LQKENI. The CDR3 is 16 amino acids. CDR3 in amino acids: CASSPFGPNRELTQYF. For the CDR3, the DNA is TGTGCCAGCTCACCATTCGGCCCGAACAGGGAACTCACCCAGTACTTC.

The chain has TRBV7-3 and TRBJ2-4; 9 bases line up with TRBD1. V gave up 4 bases and J gave up 6 bases; unmatched junction bases: 1. CDR3 length equals 13 residues. Per the germline V gene, CDR1 is SGHTA and CDR2 is FQGTGA. The DNA of the CDR3 is TGTGCCAGCAGCTCGGGACAGGGAAACATTCAGTACTTC. Translation: CASSSGQGNIQYF. The full variable domain, completed using reference TRBV7-3 and TRBJ2-4, is GAGVSQTPSNKVTEKGKYVELRCDPISGHTALYWYRQSLGQGPEFLIYFQGTGAADDSGLPNDRFFAVRPEGSVSTLKIQRTERGDSAVYLCASSSGQGNIQYFGAGTRLSVL.

The rearrangement joins TRBV10-3 to TRBJ2-1, with TRBD2 matching over 11 bases. The CDR3 has 16 amino acids. Germline CDR1 and CDR2: ENHRY and SYGVKD. The V and J ends lost 0 bases and 7 bases, in that order; junction bases with no gene match: 5. This chain's CDR3 is CAISESTSGRGNEQFF. In DNA form, the CDR3 reads TGTGCCATCAGTGAGTCAACTAGCGGGAGAGGTAATGAGCAGTTCTTC.

The rearrangement links TRBV5-1 to TRBJ2-1; 12 nucleotides match TRBD1. V was pared by 3 bases and J by 8 bases, with 3 bases of the junction left unmatched. Germline CDR1 and CDR2: SGHRS and YFSETQ. The CDR3 length is 14 residues. In DNA, the CDR3 is TGCGCCAGCAGCTCGGGACAGGGGGCCGATGAGCAGTTCTTC. The encoded protein is CASSSGQGADEQFF.

This clone is a singleton in its sample. V gene TRBV2 combines with J gene TRBJ2-1; possible D gene TRBD2, 6 bases. The CDR3 spans 14 residues. The germline gives CDR1 SNHLY, CDR2 FYNNEI. V lost 7 bases, J lost 4 bases, and 14 bases lay in between. This CDR3 reads CASKGGTLYNEQFF. Here the CDR3 DNA reads TGTGCCAGCAAAGGCGGGACCTTATACAATGAGCAGTTCTTC.

This sequence joins TRBV4-1 and TRBJ2-1, with 9 bases aligning to TRBD2. The CDR3 has 14 residues. Per the germline V gene, CDR1 is MGHRA and CDR2 is YSYEKL. V gave up 2 bases and J gave up 4 bases; unmatched junction bases: 0. DNA of the CDR3: TGCGCCAGCAGCCAACTAGCGGGGTACAATGAGCAGTTCTTC. Translating it yields CASSQLAGYNEQFF.

The rearrangement joins TRBV5-1 to TRBJ1-2; perhaps TRBD1 as D (5 bases). Trimming pared 4 bases from V and 4 bases from J, leaving 14 bases between. This CDR3 contains 14 residues. From germline, CDR1 is SGHRS and CDR2 YFSETQ. CDR3 amino acids: CASSPGGEGYGYTF. DNA of the CDR3: TGCGCCAGCAGCCCCGGGGGAGAGGGCTATGGCTACACCTTC.

The chain joins TRBV4-1 to TRBJ1-2; 11 nucleotides align to TRBD1. The V and J ends lost 2 bases and 8 bases, in that order; junction bases with no gene match: 10. Germline CDR1 is MGHRA and CDR2 is YSYEKL. The CDR3 is 16 residues long. CDR3: CASSQWTGGAKDGYTF. The CDR3 coding sequence is TGCGCCAGCAGCCAATGGACAGGGGGCGCGAAGGACGGCTACACCTTC.

DNA of the CDR3: TGTGCCAGCAGCGAGGGACAGGGGGTCCAGCCCCAGCATTTT. The encoded protein is CASSEGQGVQPQHF. The chain joins TRBV3-1 (or the pseudogene TRBV3-2) to TRBJ1-5; 11 nucleotides align to TRBD1. The CDR3 consists of 14 residues. Germline V CDR1 and CDR2: LGHDT, YNNKEL (reference sequence). Unmatched junction bases numbered 4, after V lost 5 bases and J lost 7 bases.

This chain joins TRBV6-1 and TRBJ2-5, with D perhaps TRBD2 (5 bases). This CDR3 contains 13 residues. Germline values: CDR1 MNHNS, CDR2 SASEGT. The V end was cut by 3 bases, the J end by 5 bases, with 10 bases between. CDR3 region: CASSETGLETQYF. The CDR3 DNA reads as TGTGCCAGCAGTGAGACCGGACTGGAGACCCAGTACTTC.

V and J are TRBV29-1 and TRBJ1-1, with D uncertain. With 7 bases removed from V and 1 base from J, the gap between germline ends came to 10 bases. Germline V lookup: CDR1 SQVTM, CDR2 ANQGSEA. This CDR3 comprises 12 residues. CDR3 bases: TGCAGCGCCCCGACACCGAACACTGAAGCTTTCTTT. The encoded protein is CSAPTPNTEAFF.

The chain employs TRBV4-1 and TRBJ2-7; 11 bases fit TRBD2. The germline gives CDR1 MGHRA, CDR2 YSYEKL. V lost 4 bases and J lost 2; bases outside the gene matches: 7. The CDR3 loop spans 16 amino acids. The CDR3 protein is CASSPKVLAGAYEQYF. In DNA, the CDR3 is TGCGCCAGCAGCCCAAAAGTACTAGCGGGGGCCTACGAGCAGTACTTC.

V usage is TRBV29-1 and J usage is TRBJ1-2; D call uncertain. Trimming shortened V by 0 bases and J by 2 bases, and 4 bases separated the two germline ends. Germline-derived CDR1 and CDR2 are SQVTM and ANQGSEA. CDR3 size: 12 residues. CDR3 nucleotide sequence: TGCAGCGTTGAAGACCTGAACTATGGCTACACCTTC. As protein: CSVEDLNYGYTF.

The sample holds a few counts of this clone. The chain joins TRBV5-6 to TRBJ2-1; the match to TRBD1 covers 7 bases. V was clipped by 4 bases and J by 6 bases; unmatched bases: 10. The CDR3 runs to 15 residues. CDR1 and CDR2 from the germline V gene are SGHDT and YYEEEE. CDR3 sequence: CASSQRRTGRNEQFF. CDR3 coding DNA: TGTGCCAGCAGCCAAAGAAGGACAGGCCGCAATGAGCAGTTCTTC.

The chain uses TRBV23-1 and TRBJ2-1; D call uncertain. TRBV23-1 is an ORF; its function is uncertain. Trimming cost V 5 bases and J 7 bases, with 9 bases left between them. The CDR3 length is 12 residues. CDR3 bases: TGCGCCAGCAGTTTGTCTACGAATGAGCAGTTCTTC. Translation: CASSLSTNEQFF.

The chain has TRBV10-3 and TRBJ1-5, with D possibly matching TRBD1 (5 bases). Germline assignment: CDR1 ENHRY and CDR2 SYGVKD. V lost 3 bases and J 3 bases, leaving 12 bases between the germline ends. This CDR3 has 15 amino acids. The CDR3 nucleotides are TGTGCCATCAGTGAATCAGGGAGGGACAATCAGCCCCAGCATTTT. Protein: CAISESGRDNQPQHF.

The chain couples TRBV11-2 to TRBJ2-7; D is possibly TRBD1 (6 bases). The V gene lost 8 bases and the J gene lost 2 bases, with 19 bases spanning the gap. CDR3 length: 15 residues. Germline CDR1 and CDR2: SGHAT and FQNNGV. The CDR3 loop is CASGWTGTLTYEQYF. The CDR3 region has the DNA TGTGCCAGCGGGTGGACCGGGACACTAACCTACGAGCAGTACTTC.

The rearrangement uses TRBV30 and TRBJ1-4; 9 bases agree with TRBD1. This CDR3 contains 14 residues. Germline V CDR1 and CDR2: GTSNPN, SVGIG (reference sequence). Losses at the gene ends were 3 bases for V and 6 bases for J; bases not matched to a gene: 5. CDR3 bases: TGTGCCTGGAGCGCGGACAGGGGTCATGAAAAACTGTTTTTT. It encodes CAWSADRGHEKLFF.

This clone was counted only a few times. V gene TRBV6-5 combines with J gene TRBJ1-5; 9 bases map to TRBD1. Germline loops: CDR1 MNHEY, CDR2 SVGAGI. Trimming at V came to 5 bases and at J to 6 bases, leaving 5 bases not matched to a gene. CDR3 length equals 14 residues. The CDR3 here is CASSLQGASQPQHF. The DNA for the CDR3 is TGTGCCAGCAGTCTACAGGGGGCTAGTCAGCCCCAGCATTTT.

This rearrangement joins TRBV10-1 to TRBJ2-2; D is uncertain. In germline, CDR1 is WNHNN, CDR2 SYGVQD (reference sequence). The CDR3 consists of 11 residues. Trimming left V 0 bases short and J 14 bases short, with 7 bases between. Written as DNA, the CDR3 is TGCGCCAGCAGTGAGTCTTTCAGTCTGTTTTTT. It yields the protein CASSESFSLFF.